The 21 T cell receptor beta chains reported below all come from one sample, sequenced in a study of T cell repertoires in cytomegalovirus infection (dated by TCRdb to between 2018 and 2021). What the treatment or condition label conveys for this sample: in vitro stimulation with specific CMV peptide epitopes to enrich CMV-specific T cells. No antigen is known for these receptors. Instrument on record: Illumina HiSeq 1500. Using fastp at Q25 and MiXCR, TCRdb reprocessed the public reads and kept productive beta chains. Every distinct CDR3 protein forms one entry, paired with its most common genes and DNA. The sample includes about 920,000 distinct CDR3 sequences, with around 31% observed a single time. Together, the top ten hold around 15% of the sample. Sequenced material: cultured CD8+ T cells from PBMCs, taken from culture after CMV antigen stimulation. The receptors come from a human donor in good health (CMV status not recorded). Some clones in this sample may be carry-over from other donors' samples.

This clonotype was seen only a few times. The chain is built from TRBV7-6 and TRBJ1-5; D not certain. The germline gives CDR1 SGHVS, CDR2 FNYEAQ. Trimming took off 5 bases at V and 0 bases at J, with 11 bases between the two ends. The CDR3 runs to 15 residues. CDR3 in amino acids: CASSTDKHSNQPQHF. The CDR3 DNA reads as TGTGCCAGCAGCACCGACAAACATAGCAATCAGCCCCAGCATTTT.

This clonotype was recorded a few times. The chain joins TRBV27 to TRBJ1-4; D perhaps matches TRBD1 (5 bases). With 1 base removed from V and 8 bases from J, the gap between germline ends came to 8 bases. The CDR3 has 13 residues. Germline CDR1 and CDR2: MNHEY and SMNVEV (reference sequence). CDR3 residues: CASSLLGQEKLFF. CDR3 bases: TGTGCCAGCAGTTTATTGGGGCAGGAAAAACTGTTTTTT.

In its sample, this clonotype was seen many times. The V gene is TRBV12-3 or TRBV12-4, the J gene TRBJ1-6; D perhaps matches TRBD1 (5 bases). The CDR3 length is 14 residues. The germline V and J ends were trimmed by 5 bases and 6 bases, with 11 bases remaining between them. The CDR3 is CASSRGGFNSPLHF. The CDR3 DNA sequence: TGTGCCAGCAGTCGTGGGGGGTTTAATTCACCCCTCCACTTT.

This sequence joins TRBV11-1 and TRBJ2-7; D gene unclear. The CDR3 extends over 15 amino acids. V lost 3 bases to trimming and J lost 2 bases, with 14 bases between them. CDR1 SGHAT and CDR2 FQDESV come from the germline V gene (reference sequence). CDR3: CASSFPPSIPYEQYV. The CDR3 DNA follows: TGTGCCAGCAGCTTCCCACCCTCAATACCCTACGAGCAGTACGTC.

The chain employs TRBV9 and TRBJ2-3; D possibly corresponds to TRBD2 (6 bases). Trimming stripped 0 bases from V and 6 bases from J, with 11 bases between. The germline V gene encodes CDR1 SGDLS and CDR2 YYNGEE. The CDR3 contains 14 residues. For the CDR3, the DNA is TGTGCCAGCAGCGTAGCCCTAGGGAGGGATACGCAGTATTTT. It yields the protein CASSVALGRDTQYF.

V and J are TRBV7-9 and TRBJ1-3; tentatively, D is TRBD1 (5 bases). This CDR3 has 16 residues. Trimming left V 1 base short and J 4 bases short, with 14 bases between. Germline V gives CDR1 SEHNR, CDR2 FQNEAQ (reference sequence). The DNA of the CDR3 is TGTGCCAGCAGCTTAGGAGGGGCTGCCTCCGGAAACACCATATATTTT. Translated: CASSLGGAASGNTIYF.

V gene TRBV4-2 combines with J gene TRBJ1-5, with D perhaps TRBD1 (5 bases). Germline assignment: CDR1 LGHNA and CDR2 YNFKEQ. V was shortened by 0 bases and J by 0 bases, with 12 bases between the two germline ends. CDR3 size: 17 residues. The CDR3 loop is CASSQESPGDSNQPQHF. The CDR3 nucleotides are TGTGCCAGCAGCCAAGAGTCCCCGGGGGATAGCAATCAGCCCCAGCATTTT.

This clonotype was counted many times. The V call is TRBV7-6, the J call TRBJ2-1, with a weak D call TRBD2 (6 bases). Trimming left V 5 bases short and J 0 bases short, with 23 bases between. The CDR3 length is 19 residues. Germline V lookup: CDR1 SGHVS, CDR2 FNYEAQ. In DNA, the CDR3 is TGTGCCAGCAGCCACTCACGGTATGGGGGGTTAAGCTCCTACAATGAGCAGTTCTTC. Its translation is CASSHSRYGGLSSYNEQFF. Full variable domain (rest looked up from reference TRBV7-6 and TRBJ2-1): GAGVSQSPRYKVTKRGQDVALRCDPISGHVSLYWYRQALGQGPEFLTYFNYEAQQDKSGLPNDRFSAERPEGSISTLTIQRTEQRDSAMYRCASSHSRYGGLSSYNEQFFGPGTRLTVL.

This clonotype was found many times. The chain joins TRBV7-9 to TRBJ2-1; 7 positions match TRBD1. With 4 bases clipped from V and 0 bases from J, the junction kept 12 bases outside the gene matches. The germline gives CDR1 SEHNR, CDR2 FQNEAQ (reference sequence). This CDR3 has 18 amino acids. The CDR3 reads CASSSHRDRPNSYNEQFF. The CDR3 DNA follows: TGTGCCAGCAGCTCACACCGGGACAGACCCAACTCCTACAATGAGCAGTTCTTC. Drawing the rest from reference TRBV7-9 and TRBJ2-1, the complete variable domain is DTGVSQNPRHKITKRGQNVTFRCDPISEHNRLYWYRQTLGQGPEFLTYFQNEAQLEKSRLLSDRFSAERPKGSFSTLEIQRTEQGDSAMYLCASSSHRDRPNSYNEQFFGPGTRLTVL.

The chain links TRBV27 to TRBJ1-2, with 7 bases identical to TRBD1. V trimming: 4 bases; J trimming: 8 bases; junction bases outside the gene matches: 13. The CDR3 runs to 15 residues. Germline CDR1 MNHEY, CDR2 SMNVEV (reference sequence). The CDR3 DNA sequence: TGTGCCAGCAGTTCACGACAGGGCGGTCCGCAGGGCTACACCTTC. Its protein is CASSSRQGGPQGYTF.

The chain recombines TRBV15 with TRBJ2-2, with D hard to call. The V end lost 2 bases, the J end lost 7 bases, and 11 bases lay between the germline ends. Germline V gives CDR1 LNHNV, CDR2 YYDKDF (reference sequence). The length of the CDR3 is 14 residues. The DNA for the CDR3 is TGTGCCACCAGCAGAATCGAAGAAGACGGGGAGCTGTTTTTT. Translating gives CATSRIEEDGELFF.

This clonotype was observed a few times. The chain links TRBV29-1 to TRBJ1-5, with 8 bases aligning to TRBD1. The germline gives CDR1 SQVTM, CDR2 ANQGSEA. V trimming: 7 bases; J trimming: 5 bases; junction bases outside the gene matches: 4. CDR3 length equals 12 residues. CDR3 residues: CSDETGDQPQHF. The CDR3 DNA sequence: TGCAGCGATGAGACAGGGGATCAGCCCCAGCATTTT.

This clonotype was found a few times. This chain connects TRBV7-8 to TRBJ1-5; 8 bases are a match to TRBD1. This CDR3 contains 14 residues. Unmatched junction bases numbered 8, after V lost 10 bases and J lost 3 bases. Germline loops: CDR1 SGHVS, CDR2 FQNEAQ. CDR3 sequence: CATMDRDNNQPQHF. In DNA, the CDR3 is TGTGCCACCATGGACAGGGACAACAATCAGCCCCAGCATTTT.

Comment on this clonotype: One end of the junction does not line up with germline, which may come from a read error. The chain's CDR3 is CVSSSPGDRQEKLFF. Here the CDR3 DNA reads TGTGTCAGCAGCTCCCCCGGGGACAGACAGGAAAAACTGTTTTTT. This chain connects TRBV7-4 to TRBJ1-4; 7 bases match TRBD1. There are 15 residues in the CDR3. Germline CDR1 reads SGHVT; CDR2 reads SQSDAQ.

The CDR3 spells CATANGGVAYEQYF. The CDR3 DNA reads as TGTGCCACAGCCAATGGCGGTGTAGCGTACGAGCAGTACTTC. V usage is TRBV10-3 and J usage is TRBJ2-7; D is possibly TRBD2 (5 bases). Germline CDR1 ENHRY, CDR2 SYGVKD. The V and J ends lost 10 bases and 4 bases respectively, with 20 bases between them. The CDR3 consists of 14 residues.

V usage is TRBV12-3 or TRBV12-4 and J usage is TRBJ1-5; no reliable D call. The V end lost 10 bases, the J end lost 7 bases, and 17 bases lay between the germline ends. The CDR3 has 13 residues. This CDR3 reads CANDLWALQPQHF. The CDR3, as DNA: TGTGCCAACGATCTATGGGCTCTGCAGCCCCAGCATTTT.

The J gene is TRBJ1-4, the V gene TRBV14, with D uncertain. The length of the CDR3 is 15 residues. Germline CDR1 and CDR2: SGHDN and FVKESK. The V end was cut by 0 bases, the J end by 6 bases, with 11 bases between. CDR3 bases: TGTGCCAGCAGCCAAGAATCTTGGGTCCATGAAAAACTGTTTTTT. This encodes CASSQESWVHEKLFF.

This clonotype has at least ten counts. This chain joins TRBV7-8 and TRBJ1-1, with D possibly being TRBD1 (6 bases). The CDR3 extends over 17 amino acids. CDR1 is SGHVS, CDR2 FQNEAQ, per germline. V was clipped by 1 base and J by 0 bases, with 15 bases between them. The CDR3 coding sequence is TGTGCCAGCAGCTTAGTACCCCCAGGGGACATGAACACTGAAGCTTTCTTT. This translates into CASSLVPPGDMNTEAFF.

V is TRBV10-3 and J is TRBJ1-3; TRBD1 matches at 8 bases. The CDR3 has 15 residues. Per the germline V gene, CDR1 is ENHRY and CDR2 is SYGVKD. The V segment lost 6 bases and the J segment 3 bases; nucleotides outside the gene matches: 7. The CDR3 here is CAIRLTGGVGNTIYF. In nucleotides, the CDR3 is TGTGCCATCAGGCTAACAGGGGGAGTTGGAAACACCATATATTTT.

This clonotype showed up just a few times. The rearrangement joins TRBV7-9 to TRBJ2-7; no clear D. Germline V gives CDR1 SEHNR, CDR2 FQNEAQ (reference sequence). V lost 4 bases and J lost 2, with 9 bases in between. This CDR3 has 13 amino acids. For the CDR3, the DNA is TGTGCCAGCAGCTCCGACGGTGCCTACGAGCAGTACTTC. This sequence encodes CASSSDGAYEQYF.

This clonotype has just a few counts. The CDR3 nucleotides read TGTGCCAGCAGCTTTCGGAACGAGCAGTACTTC. This codes for CASSFRNEQYF. The chain joins TRBV7-8 to TRBJ2-7, with D uncertain. Germline CDR1 and CDR2: SGHVS and FQNEAQ. V was pared by 3 bases and J by 5 bases, with 5 bases between. This CDR3 region has 11 residues.